These 9 T cell receptor beta chains originate from one sample sequenced in a study of beta chain features in type 1 diabetes. Isolated RNA was reverse transcribed in full, so expressed TCRB transcripts were sequenced. Data came from immunoSEQ multiplex PCR; TCRdb stores just in-frame clones and leaves some out. The profile shows 200,000 to 300,000 clones, 25% to 35% of them singletons. The specimen was central memory CD4+ T cells from blood. The receptor set was obtained from a young man in good health.

This clone has a handful of counts. The CDR3 here is CSVDYLRGEQFF. The CDR3 bases are TGCAGCGTTGACTACTTAAGGGGTGAGCAGTTCTTC. The rearrangement links TRBV29-1 to TRBJ2-1, with TRBD1 as a possible D gene (5 bases). The germline V and J ends were trimmed by 3 bases and 9 bases, with 12 bases remaining between them. The CDR3 is 12 residues long. Germline CDR1 and CDR2: SQVTM and ANQGSEA.

The rearrangement uses TRBV15 and TRBJ2-5; weak D call: TRBD2 (5 bases). The length of the CDR3 is 14 residues. V dropped 2 bases and J dropped 5 bases, with 12 bases sitting between them. Germline V CDR1 and CDR2: LNHNV, YYDKDF (reference sequence). Here the CDR3 DNA reads TGTGCCACCAGCAGACTAGCATCTGAGGAGACCCAGTACTTC. Amino acid sequence: CATSRLASEETQYF.

The rearrangement uses TRBV28 and TRBJ1-1; TRBD1 matches at 8 bases. This CDR3 has 14 residues. Germline-derived CDR1 and CDR2 are MDHEN and SYDVKM. V dropped 4 bases and J dropped 1; count of bases not matched to a gene: 2. The CDR3 DNA reads as TGTGCCAGCAGTTCAGGACAGGGGAACACTGAAGCTTTCTTT. Its protein is CASSSGQGNTEAFF.

This clone has just a few counts. The chain is built from TRBV15 and TRBJ2-6, with D perhaps matching TRBD2 (5 bases). V was cut by 0 bases and J by 0 bases, with 9 bases left in between. From germline, CDR1 is LNHNV and CDR2 YYDKDF (reference sequence). CDR3 length equals 17 residues. CDR3 coding DNA: TGTGCCACCAGCAGAGATGGCGGGCCCTCTGGGGCCAACGTCCTGACTTTC. It codes for CATSRDGGPSGANVLTF.

A few counts support this clone. A much bigger clone sits one base away, suggesting this may be a read error. This chain connects TRBV18 to TRBJ2-7; D is possibly TRBD2 (6 bases). Trimming took 8 bases from V and 6 from J, leaving 11 bases between them. CDR3 size: 11 residues. Germline V gives CDR1 KGHSH, CDR2 LQKENI. The CDR3, as DNA: TGTGCCAGCGCGGCGGGGCTCGAGCAGTACTTC. Its translation: CASAAGLEQYF.

J is TRBJ1-2 and V is TRBV6-1; D gene unclear. Trimming left V 2 bases short and J 2 bases short, with 12 bases between. CDR3 size: 15 residues. CDR1 and CDR2 (germline): MNHNS, SASEGT. The CDR3 DNA reads TGTGCCAGCAGTGAAACTGGCAGACCAAACTATGGCTACACCTTC. Its protein product is CASSETGRPNYGYTF.

This clone was detected only a few times. A far larger clone is a single base away, which makes a read error likely. The same CDR3 also results from other DNA sequences found in this sample. V usage is TRBV29-1 and J usage is TRBJ2-5; 8 bases align to TRBD1. Trimming at V came to 6 bases and at J to 4 bases, leaving 10 bases not matched to a gene. CDR1 SQVTM and CDR2 ANQGSEA come from the germline V gene. This CDR3 comprises 14 residues. CDR3: CSVDPDRGGETQYF. The CDR3 DNA reads TGCAGCGTGGATCCTGACAGGGGTGGAGAGACCCAGTACTTC.

This clone has just one count. The chain is built from TRBV6-5 and TRBJ2-7; 12 positions agree with TRBD1. Trimming cost V 3 bases and J 2 bases; bases outside gene matches: 2. Per germline, CDR1 MNHEY and CDR2 SVGAGI. CDR3 length equals 15 residues. CDR3 amino acids: CASSYGTGGPYEQYF. CDR3 in DNA: TGTGCCAGCAGTTATGGGACAGGGGGCCCCTACGAGCAGTACTTC.

The CDR3 bases are TGTGCCGCAGGGCGGGGGGGTTCCTACAATGAGCAGTTCTTC. Translating it yields CAAGRGGSYNEQFF. V is TRBV5-4 and J is TRBJ2-1, with 9 bases aligning to TRBD2. The V segment lost 10 bases and the J segment 1 base; nucleotides outside the gene matches: 6. The CDR3 length is 14 residues. Germline V gene data show CDR1 as SGHNT and CDR2 as YYREEE (reference sequence).